Sequencing of this T cell receptor (beta chain) was carried out in a study of blood T cell repertoires in COVID-19. Overall study context: Acute-phase and convalescent COVID-19 samples originated in the United States, Italy and Spain. PBMCs, B-cell-depleted T cells, or T cells were the source of the cDNA or gDNA that made up the material.

In the original analysis: Counts of nucleated cells, estimated from reference gene primer amplification, were obtained. The data were produced by immunoSEQ multiplex PCR, yet TCRdb's version contains in-frame clones alone and is incomplete. The DNA gave D and trimming, while V, J and clone size come from that table. The top ten clones hold less than 0.55% of a sample with about 68,000 clones, 90% of them seen once. The CDR3 spans 14 residues. V was cut by 6 bases and J by 6 bases, with 17 bases left in between. Germline lookup yields CDR1 MNHEY and CDR2 SVGAGI. The Seattle patients joined while their infection was active and were tracked longitudinally afterward.

The origin of this receptor is a man in his fifties with COVID-19, enrolled during active disease. V usage is TRBV6-5 and J usage is TRBJ1-2; D not certain. What was sequenced was peripheral blood. In nucleotides, the CDR3 is TGTGCCAGCAGGAGAGTAAATGGAGGGCATGGCTACACCTTC. This gives the protein CASRRVNGGHGYTF.